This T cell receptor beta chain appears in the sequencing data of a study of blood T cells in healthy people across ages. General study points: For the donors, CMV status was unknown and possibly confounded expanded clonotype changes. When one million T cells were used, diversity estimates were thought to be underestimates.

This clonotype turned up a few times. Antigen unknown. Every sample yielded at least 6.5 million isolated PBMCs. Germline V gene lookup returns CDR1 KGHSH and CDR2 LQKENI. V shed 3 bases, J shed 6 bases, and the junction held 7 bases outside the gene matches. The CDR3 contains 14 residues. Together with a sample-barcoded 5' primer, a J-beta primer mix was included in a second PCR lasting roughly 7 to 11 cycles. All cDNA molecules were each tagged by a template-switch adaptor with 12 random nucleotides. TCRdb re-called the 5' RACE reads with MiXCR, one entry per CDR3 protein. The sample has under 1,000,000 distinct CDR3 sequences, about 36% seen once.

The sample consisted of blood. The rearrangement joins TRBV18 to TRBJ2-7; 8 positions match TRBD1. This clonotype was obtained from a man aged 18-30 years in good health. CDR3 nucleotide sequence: TGTGCCAGCTCACCCGGGGCAGGGGGCTGCGAGCAGTACTTC. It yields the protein CASSPGAGGCEQYF.